Listed here are 10 T cell receptor beta chains from one sample, sequenced in a study of blood T cells in healthy people across ages. Using a J-beta primer mix together with a sample-barcoded 5' primer, a second PCR was run for roughly 7 to 11 cycles. TCRdb ran MiXCR on the 5' RACE reads and lists one entry per CDR3 protein. The table lists hundreds of thousands of distinct CDR3 sequences, 58% of them singletons. The sequencing sample was made of blood. The source is a man younger than 40 in good health.

The chain couples TRBV7-9 to TRBJ2-5; D is perhaps TRBD1 (6 bases). Germline V gene lookup returns CDR1 SEHNR and CDR2 FQNEAQ (reference sequence). The CDR3 is made up of 15 amino acids. V was trimmed by 3 bases and J by 11 bases, leaving 22 bases between them. CDR3: CASSFRETGPTQQYF. CDR3 nucleotides: TGTGCCAGCAGCTTTCGAGAGACAGGCCCTACGCAGCAGTACTTC.

This clonotype was counted once. The gene calls are TRBV7-8 and TRBJ2-7, with 10 positions matching TRBD1. Looked up from germline, CDR1 is SGHVS and CDR2 is FQNEAQ. The trim removed 1 base at V and 4 bases at J, leaving 4 bases unmatched. The CDR3 is 15 residues long. The CDR3 DNA reads TGTGCCAGCAGCTTAGAGACAGGGGGCCTTTACGAGCAGTACTTC. Translation gives CASSLETGGLYEQYF.

The J gene is TRBJ1-5, the V gene TRBV15; D may be TRBD1 (5 bases). The germline V gene encodes CDR1 LNHNV and CDR2 YYDKDF (reference sequence). The CDR3 sequence is 15 residues long. The V gene lost 0 bases and the J gene lost 3 bases, with 9 bases spanning the gap. This CDR3 reads CATSRDLGVNQPQHF. The CDR3 DNA sequence: TGTGCCACCAGCAGAGATCTGGGGGTCAATCAGCCCCAGCATTTT.

This clonotype was observed a single time. V usage is TRBV7-2 and J usage is TRBJ2-5, with TRBD2 identical over 14 bases. The last part of the DNA fits TRBJ2-4 better; the J call may be wrong. The CDR3 is 17 residues long. Germline CDR1 reads SGHTA; CDR2 reads FQGNSA. The CDR3 region is CASSLGLAGGFQDIQYF. The CDR3 bases are TGTGCCAGCAGCCTAGGACTAGCGGGAGGTTTTCAGGACATTCAGTACTTC.

V gene TRBV28 combines with J gene TRBJ2-3; 13 bases align to TRBD2. The CDR3 loop spans 19 amino acids. Germline CDR1 and CDR2: MDHEN and SYDVKM. The trim removed 4 bases at V and 2 bases at J, leaving 12 bases unmatched. Here the CDR3 reads CASSSSILAGGPNTDTQYF. In DNA, the CDR3 is TGTGCCAGCAGTTCCTCAATACTAGCGGGAGGGCCGAACACAGATACGCAGTATTTT.

The chain couples TRBV14 to TRBJ2-4; tentatively, D is TRBD2 (6 bases). The CDR3 totals 14 residues. Per the germline V gene, CDR1 is SGHDN and CDR2 is FVKESK. V shed 6 bases and J shed 9 bases, with 18 bases lying between them. CDR3 coding DNA: TGTGCCAGCAGTCCGGGACTCCCGGGTGGCATTCAGTACTTC. Translating gives CASSPGLPGGIQYF.

The chain uses TRBV30 and TRBJ2-7, with a weak D call TRBD2 (6 bases). Germline CDR1 is GTSNPN and CDR2 is SVGIG (reference sequence). CDR3 length equals 13 residues. V lost 2 bases and J 1 base, leaving 9 bases between the germline ends. The CDR3 DNA sequence: TGTGCCTGGAGTAGCCTAGCGTCCTACGAGCAGTACTTC. Protein product: CAWSSLASYEQYF.

The rearrangement uses TRBV20-1 and TRBJ2-7; D not certain. CDR1 and CDR2 from the germline V gene are DFQATT and SNEGSKA (reference sequence). V was trimmed by 3 bases and J by 2 bases, leaving 20 bases between them. The CDR3 is made up of 16 amino acids. The CDR3 bases are TGCAGTGCTAGTACGTTTGAGGAGACTCAAACCTACGAGCAGTACTTC. The encoded protein is CSASTFEETQTYEQYF.

This chain joins TRBV20-1 and TRBJ1-4, with TRBD1 matching over 8 bases. This CDR3 comprises 15 residues. From germline, CDR1 is DFQATT and CDR2 SNEGSKA (reference sequence). The V segment lost 8 bases and the J segment 4 bases; nucleotides outside the gene matches: 12. CDR3 sequence reads: CSPRTGRGNNEKLFF. The CDR3 DNA is TGCAGTCCCCGGACAGGGAGAGGGAATAATGAAAAACTGTTTTTT.

This clonotype was seen a handful of times. The J gene is TRBJ1-2, the V gene TRBV7-2; D may be TRBD1 (6 bases). The germline CDR1 and CDR2 sequences are SGHTA and FQGNSA. The ends were cut back, 6 bases at V and 3 bases at J, with 14 bases in the middle. The CDR3 loop spans 14 amino acids. The CDR3 here is CASSQYRADYGYTF. CDR3 DNA sequence: TGTGCCAGCAGTCAATACAGGGCGGACTATGGCTACACCTTC.